This note documents a single T cell receptor (beta chain) sequence. This sample was included in a study of blood T cell repertoires in COVID-19. Method: immunoSEQ multiplex PCR; TCRdb's copy keeps in-frame clones and lacks some. The top ten hold around an eighth of the sample, which has roughly 200,000 clones, roughly 80% seen once. The sequence was collected from a man aged 50 to 60 who had recovered from COVID-19. The material sequenced was peripheral blood.

CDR3: CASSEVQVTDEQFF. The CDR3 region has the DNA TGTGCCAGCAGTGAGGTCCAGGTCACGGATGAGCAGTTCTTC. The chain combines TRBV25-1 with TRBJ2-1; no clear D gene. Germline V gene data show CDR1 as MGHDK and CDR2 as SYGVNS. The CDR3 totals 14 residues. V lost 3 bases and J lost 8, with 14 bases in between.